A selection of T cell receptor beta chains follows, all from one sample in a study of cytomegalovirus exposure and HLA in healthy donors. TCRdb's copy holds only in-frame clones and misses some; the assay was immunoSEQ multiplex PCR. The sample lists about 150,000 clones, roughly 70% occurring once. Sequencing was done on a sample of PBMCs. The receptors derive from a man aged 55 to 70 in good health and CMV-seronegative. Both conserved end residues are part of each CDR3. Each record gives: D gene, clone size, V gene, J gene, CDR3 protein, CDR3 DNA. The D gene is left open where the match is weak. Clone size appears in some rows only: once, few, many, or a class for an expanded clone.

D: NA; size: NA; V: TRBV28; J: TRBJ2-1; CDR3: CASSQVVNEQFF; DNA: TGTGCCAGCAGCCAAGTAGTCAATGAGCAGTTCTTC
D: NA; size: NA; V: TRBV27; J: TRBJ1-5; CDR3: CASSLPPTPEGHSNQPQHF; DNA: TGTGCCAGCAGTTTACCCCCGACACCGGAGGGCCATAGCAATCAGCCCCAGCATTTT
D: NA; size: once; V: TRBV7-9; J: TRBJ2-7; CDR3: CASSPPGTQSSYEQYF; DNA: TGTGCCAGCAGCCCCCCCGGGACTCAAAGCTCCTACGAGCAGTACTTC
D: NA; size: NA; V: TRBV28; J: TRBJ2-3; CDR3: CASSSQRHTDTQYF; DNA: TGTGCCAGCAGCTCACAGAGACATACAGATACGCAGTATTTT
D: TRBD2; size: NA; V: TRBV6-5; J: TRBJ2-3; CDR3: CASSYVAGASDTQYF; DNA: TGTGCCAGCAGTTACGTAGCGGGAGCCTCAGATACGCAGTATTTT
D: TRBD2; size: few; V: TRBV28; J: TRBJ2-1; CDR3: CASFRVTSGIHNEQFF; DNA: TGTGCCAGCTTTCGGGTGACTAGCGGGATCCACAATGAGCAGTTCTTC
D: TRBD1; size: NA; V: TRBV5-1; J: TRBJ2-7; CDR3: CASSFLDRETYEQYF; DNA: TGCGCCAGCAGCTTCCTTGACAGGGAGACCTACGAGCAGTACTTC
D: NA; size: few; V: TRBV28; J: TRBJ1-5; CDR3: CASSFRQPQHF; DNA: TGTGCCAGCAGTTTCAGACAGCCCCAGCATTTT
D: TRBD1; size: NA; V: TRBV27; J: TRBJ2-7; CDR3: CASSLWGQGLDYEQYF; DNA: TGTGCCAGCAGTTTATGGGGACAGGGGCTCGACTACGAGCAGTACTTC
D: NA; size: NA; V: TRBV7-2; J: TRBJ1-6; CDR3: CASSLGYAGPYNSPLHF; DNA: TGTGCCAGCAGCTTAGGCTACGCAGGGCCCTATAATTCACCCCTCCACTTT
D: TRBD2; size: NA; V: TRBV14; J: TRBJ2-1; CDR3: CASSQTYSGRRGEQFF; DNA: TGTGCCAGCAGCCAAACATATAGCGGGCGGAGGGGTGAGCAGTTCTTC
D: NA; size: NA; V: TRBV11-2; J: TRBJ2-5; CDR3: CASSTGLGGETQYF; DNA: TGTGCCAGCAGCACGGGACTGGGTGGGGAGACCCAGTACTTC
D: NA; size: NA; V: TRBV7-6; J: TRBJ1-4; CDR3: CASSRRNEKLFF; DNA: TGTGCCTCCTCCCGGCGGAATGAAAAACTGTTTTTT
D: TRBD2; size: once; V: TRBV25-1; J: TRBJ2-1; CDR3: CASSDSEWVAGDSNEQFF; DNA: TGTGCCAGCAGTGATTCCGAATGGGTTGCGGGAGACTCCAATGAGCAGTTCTTC
D: TRBD2; size: NA; V: TRBV27; J: TRBJ2-1; CDR3: CASSYLGGGNNEQFF; DNA: TGTGCCAGCAGTTATCTCGGGGGGGGTAACAATGAGCAGTTCTTC
D: TRBD2; size: NA; V: TRBV5-6; J: TRBJ2-3; CDR3: CASSRLPMIAGESTDTQYF; DNA: TGTGCCAGCAGCCGCTTACCCATGATAGCGGGAGAAAGCACAGATACGCAGTATTTT
D: NA; size: NA; V: TRBV30; J: TRBJ2-1; CDR3: CALGGGYNEQFF; DNA: TGTGCCCTTGGGGGAGGTTACAATGAGCAGTTCTTC
D: TRBD1; size: NA; V: TRBV5-1; J: TRBJ1-5; CDR3: CASSLTGDPNQPQHF; DNA: TGCGCCAGCAGCTTGACAGGGGATCCGAATCAGCCCCAGCATTTT
D: TRBD2; size: NA; V: TRBV5-8; J: TRBJ2-7; CDR3: CASSLEGSGRAYEQYF; DNA: TGTGCCAGCAGCTTGGAGGGTAGCGGGAGGGCCTACGAGCAGTACTTC